This T cell receptor (beta chain) comes out of a study of blood T cell repertoires in COVID-19. Study-level information: COVID-19 samples, acute and convalescent, were from the United States, Italy and Spain. Nucleic acid was either cDNA or gDNA, and it came from T cells, B-cell-depleted T cells, or PBMCs.

About this clone itself: At one boundary the junction diverges from the germline segment, which might be a read error.

As originally analysed: From reference gene primer amplification, estimates of nucleated cell counts were derived. The assay was immunoSEQ multiplex PCR, and TCRdb's table has in-frame clones only and misses some. That table furnishes V, J and clone size, whereas the DNA furnished D and trimming. The table lists just over 90,000 clones, just under 80% of them singletons. CDR1 and CDR2 from the germline V gene are LGHDT and YNNKEL (reference sequence). This CDR3 has 14 amino acids. The chain is built from TRBV3-1 (or the pseudogene TRBV3-2) and TRBJ2-7; D is perhaps TRBD1 (6 bases). This sequence originates from a human donor in a cohort sampled during active COVID-19. Sequences were obtained from peripheral blood. CDR3 in amino acids: CASSLAGGSPPSNF. DNA for the CDR3: TGTGCCAGCAGTCTGGCTGGGGGCAGTCCACCCTCAAACTTC.